A single sample is the source of the 14 T cell receptor beta chains below, sequenced in a study of blood T cell repertoires in COVID-19. The table came from immunoSEQ multiplex PCR; TCRdb's copy has only in-frame clones and leaves some out. The sample consists of some 36,000 clones, 90% of them appearing once. Sequencing used peripheral blood. Receptors originate from a man in his sixties with active or convalescent COVID-19.

The chain joins TRBV5-1 to TRBJ2-7, with 10 bases lining up with TRBD1. Germline CDR1 reads SGHRS; CDR2 reads YFSETQ. After removal of 3 bases from V and 3 bases from J, the junction contained 3 bases not matched to a gene. This CDR3 comprises 14 residues. The CDR3: CASSSRTGGYEQYF. The CDR3 bases are TGCGCCAGCAGCTCTCGGACAGGGGGCTACGAGCAGTACTTC.

The V call is TRBV3-1 (or the pseudogene TRBV3-2), the J call TRBJ2-1; 14 nucleotides line up with TRBD2. J was trimmed by 0 bases and V by 6 bases; bases with no gene match: 13. This CDR3 contains 20 residues. The V gene's germline CDR1 is LGHDT and CDR2 YNNKEL (reference sequence). CDR3 nucleotides: TGTGCCAGCAGTCTTACGCCGGGACTAGCGGGGGAGAGCTCCTACAATGAGCAGTTCTTC. Amino acids: CASSLTPGLAGESSYNEQFF.

This clone has just one count. A read error may account for a junction end that differs from germline. The rearrangement uses TRBV28 and TRBJ1-1, with TRBD1 as a possible D gene (6 bases). Germline CDR1 reads MDHEN; CDR2 reads SYDVKM. The CDR3 is 13 amino acids. CDR3: CASSLGQPFGMVF. The CDR3 nucleotides read TGTGCCAGCAGTCTCGGACAGCCCTTCGGGATGGTCTTT.

The chain employs TRBV6-5 and TRBJ2-7; D possibly corresponds to TRBD2 (5 bases). Between the trimmed V and J ends, which lost 2 bases and 2 bases, there was a span of 13 bases. The CDR3 consists of 15 residues. Per the germline V gene, CDR1 is MNHEY and CDR2 is SVGAGI. CDR3 in amino acids: CASSYRREGAYEQYF. CDR3 in DNA: TGTGCCAGCAGTTACCGAAGAGAGGGTGCCTACGAGCAGTACTTC.

With respect to this clone: A read error may account for a junction end that differs from germline. V gene TRBV4-3 combines with J gene TRBJ2-7; possible D gene TRBD1, 5 bases. The CDR3 is made up of 15 amino acids. Germline V lookup: CDR1 LGHNA, CDR2 YSLEER. The chain's CDR3 is CASSQDGRVSHEQYF. The CDR3 DNA is TGCGCCAGCAGCCAAGACGGCAGGGTCTCCCACGAGCAGTACTTC.

The chain carries TRBV15 and TRBJ2-2, with TRBD1 as a possible D gene (6 bases). With 3 bases removed from V and 7 bases from J, the gap between germline ends came to 18 bases. CDR3 length: 16 residues. Looked up from germline, CDR1 is LNHNV and CDR2 is YYDKDF (reference sequence). The CDR3 here is CATSSRTDARHGELFF. The CDR3 DNA reads as TGTGCCACCAGCAGTCGGACAGACGCACGGCACGGGGAGCTGTTTTTT.

The chain couples TRBV18 to TRBJ1-1; weak D call: TRBD1 (6 bases). Trimming stripped 0 bases from V and 5 bases from J, with 10 bases between. Germline values: CDR1 KGHSH, CDR2 LQKENI. CDR3 length equals 14 residues. CDR3 sequence reads: CASSPPRGGTEAFF. The DNA of the CDR3 is TGTGCCAGCTCACCACCTAGGGGGGGGACTGAAGCTTTCTTT.

This rearrangement joins TRBV18 to TRBJ1-3, with 7 bases matching TRBD1. CDR1 is KGHSH and CDR2 is LQKENI in the germline V gene. The trim removed 1 base at V and 1 base at J, leaving 4 bases unmatched. This CDR3 contains 16 residues. CDR3 loop: CASSPLDRTSGNTIYF. The CDR3 DNA reads TGTGCCAGCTCACCACTGGACAGGACTTCTGGAAACACCATATATTTT.

The chain employs TRBV18 and TRBJ2-5; 12 nucleotides line up with TRBD2. V lost 5 bases and J lost 5; bases outside the gene matches: 3. CDR3 length: 14 residues. CDR1 and CDR2 from the germline V gene are KGHSH and LQKENI. The CDR3: CASSWTSGDETQYF. Here the CDR3 DNA reads TGTGCCAGCTCATGGACTAGCGGGGACGAGACCCAGTACTTC.

The chain recombines TRBV28 with TRBJ1-6; tentative D call: TRBD1 (5 bases). The germline CDR1 and CDR2 sequences are MDHEN and SYDVKM. V was clipped by 8 bases and J by 3 bases, with 14 bases between them. The length of the CDR3 is 15 residues. The CDR3 sequence: CASATGGIYNSPLHF. CDR3 coding DNA: TGTGCCAGCGCAACGGGGGGAATCTATAATTCACCCCTCCACTTT.

This clone has a single count. J is TRBJ1-2 and V is TRBV19; 9 bases are shared with TRBD1. The CDR3 has 17 amino acids. Trimming cost V 5 bases and J 2 bases; bases outside gene matches: 12. The V gene's germline CDR1 is LNHDA and CDR2 SQIVND (reference sequence). In nucleotides, the CDR3 is TGTGCCAGTAGTCCCCCTCCTTGGGGACAGGGCAACTATGGCTACACCTTC. The encoded protein is CASSPPPWGQGNYGYTF.

V is TRBV2 and J is TRBJ1-5, with 10 bases lining up with TRBD1. The germline CDR1 and CDR2 sequences are SNHLY and FYNNEI. The CDR3 consists of 15 residues. The V and J ends lost 0 bases and 7 bases, in that order; junction bases with no gene match: 3. CDR3 in amino acids: CASSEALTGGQPQHF. The CDR3 DNA reads TGTGCCAGCAGTGAAGCGCTGACAGGGGGCCAGCCCCAGCATTTT.

The chain is built from TRBV5-4 and TRBJ1-2; tentatively, D is TRBD1 (6 bases). This CDR3 region has 16 residues. The V gene lost 6 bases and the J gene lost 6 bases, with 24 bases spanning the gap. Looked up from germline, CDR1 is SGHNT and CDR2 is YYREEE (reference sequence). This chain's CDR3 is CASNVFVQGRFNGYTF. The CDR3 DNA is TGTGCCAGCAACGTCTTCGTTCAGGGGAGATTCAATGGCTACACCTTC.

This chain links TRBV5-1 with TRBJ2-5, with D possibly TRBD1 on 6 matching bases. The CDR3 loop spans 15 amino acids. From germline, CDR1 is SGHRS and CDR2 YFSETQ. With 2 bases removed from V and 1 base from J, the gap between germline ends came to 12 bases. DNA for the CDR3: TGCGCCAGCAGCTTTTCAGGGGCCCTCCAAGAGACCCAGTACTTC. Its protein is CASSFSGALQETQYF.